This TCR beta chain was sequenced during a study of CD8 T cells in ankylosing spondylitis. General study points: The study identified a TCR beta motif of roughly eight highly homologous variants that appeared characteristic of ankylosing spondylitis blood. Past research had described some motif variants in reactive arthritis synovial fluid and blood. The disease-linked clones had a CD8+ phenotype and low blood frequencies.

Each TCR beta library was made by quantitative 5'-RACE that incorporated molecular barcodes. TCRdb re-derived calls from the 5' RACE reads in MiXCR, one entry per CDR3 protein. The table lists some 200,000 distinct CDR3 sequences, approximately 24% of them singletons. On this clonotype itself: Its cognate antigen is unknown.

The origin of this receptor is a male donor with ankylosing spondylitis or in good health (not recorded which). The sample consisted of blood, either unsorted or a sorted T cell fraction (not recorded which).

The CDR3 sequence is CSARGWAENEKLFF. In nucleotides, the CDR3 is TGCAGTGCTAGAGGTTGGGCCGAGAATGAAAAACTGTTTTTT. V and J are TRBV20-1 and TRBJ1-4; no definite D call. Deletions cut 1 base from V and 5 bases from J, with 11 bases between. This CDR3 comprises 14 residues. Germline V CDR1 and CDR2: DFQATT, SNEGSKA (reference sequence).